The 9 T cell receptor beta chains listed next were all sequenced from one sample in a study of control samples from healthy donors and cancer patients. Generated by immunoSEQ multiplex PCR, the TCRdb table keeps only in-frame clones and is missing some. The sample lists 400,000 to 450,000 clones; 75% to 95% were seen once. The sample taken for sequencing was PBMCs. These TCRs come from a middle-aged man with head and neck cancer.

CDR3 DNA sequence: TGTGCCAGCAGTTACTTGATCCAAGAGACCCAGTACTTC. Its translation: CASSYLIQETQYF. The rearrangement links TRBV6-2 or TRBV6-3 to TRBJ2-5; D remains ambiguous. CDR3 length: 13 residues. CDR1 and CDR2 from the germline V gene are MNHEY and SVGEGT. The ends were cut back, 1 base at V and 1 base at J, with 4 bases in the middle.

V gene TRBV5-4 combines with J gene TRBJ2-7; D call uncertain. The CDR3 has 15 amino acids. V lost 2 bases, J lost 0 bases, and 12 bases lay in between. Per germline, CDR1 SGHNT and CDR2 YYREEE (reference sequence). CDR3 protein: CASSFRAALSYEQYF. The CDR3 DNA follows: TGTGCCAGCAGCTTCCGGGCCGCACTCTCCTACGAGCAGTACTTC.

This clone was seen only a few times. The V call is TRBV7-9, the J call TRBJ1-1; D remains unclear. This CDR3 comprises 15 residues. V lost 6 bases, J lost 4 bases, and 18 bases lay in between. Germline lookup yields CDR1 SEHNR and CDR2 FQNEAQ (reference sequence). CDR3 protein: CASRPKDRLGTEAFF. Written as DNA, the CDR3 is TGTGCCAGCAGACCCAAGGACCGGTTAGGCACTGAAGCTTTCTTT.

The gene calls are TRBV7-3 and TRBJ2-2; D tentatively reads TRBD1 or TRBD2 (6 bases each). The CDR3 is 15 amino acids. The V gene lost 3 bases and the J gene lost 7 bases, with 15 bases spanning the gap. Per germline, CDR1 SGHTA and CDR2 FQGTGA. The CDR3 DNA sequence: TGTGCCAGCAGCTTTTACGGGGGCCGGAGCGGGGAGCTGTTTTTT. Translated, it gives CASSFYGGRSGELFF. Looking up the rest from reference TRBV7-3 and TRBJ2-2 gives the full variable domain: GAGVSQTPSNKVTEKGKYVELRCDPISGHTALYWYRQSLGQGPEFLIYFQGTGAADDSGLPNDRFFAVRPEGSVSTLKIQRTERGDSAVYLCASSFYGGRSGELFFGEGSRLTVL.

The rearrangement joins TRBV5-1 to TRBJ2-7, with 8 bases identical to TRBD1. Germline values: CDR1 SGHRS, CDR2 YFSETQ. The ends lost 4 bases at V and 4 bases at J; junction bases unmatched: 7. The CDR3 totals 14 residues. Here the CDR3 DNA reads TGCGCCAGCAGCACCGGACAGGGTCGGTACGAGCAGTACTTC. Protein: CASSTGQGRYEQYF.

The chain couples TRBV13 to TRBJ1-2; maybe TRBD1 (5 bases). Deletions cut 4 bases from V and 4 bases from J, with 16 bases between. Germline CDR1 and CDR2: PRHDT and FYEKMQ (reference sequence). The CDR3 totals 15 residues. As DNA, the CDR3 is TGTGCCAGCAGCTATCGGGACTCCACGATCTATGGCTACACCTTC. Its protein is CASSYRDSTIYGYTF.

The V call is TRBV5-1, the J call TRBJ1-6; D remains unclear. V lost 2 bases and J lost 6, with 9 bases in between. Germline V gene sequence: CDR1 SGHRS, CDR2 YFSETQ. The CDR3 totals 14 residues. The CDR3 region is CASSLRNSNSPLHF. In DNA, the CDR3 is TGCGCCAGCAGCTTACGTAACAGTAATTCACCCCTCCACTTT.

In DNA form, the CDR3 reads TGTGCCAGCGGACAGGGCCCCTATGGCTACACCTTC. It yields the protein CASGQGPYGYTF. V and J are TRBV28 and TRBJ1-2; 8 bases align to TRBD1. The CDR3 is 12 amino acids. V lost 8 bases and J lost 4; bases outside the gene matches: 3. Germline CDR1 reads MDHEN; CDR2 reads SYDVKM.

In regard to this clone: The same CDR3 can be traced to other DNA sequences in this sample. The rearrangement joins TRBV5-1 to TRBJ2-2; 13 nucleotides match TRBD2. The V and J ends lost 3 bases and 2 bases, in that order; junction bases with no gene match: 19. Germline assignment: CDR1 SGHRS and CDR2 YFSETQ. CDR3 length: 22 amino acids. CDR3 in amino acids: CASSSPWTSGRPTTFNTGELFF. The DNA for the CDR3 is TGCGCCAGCAGCTCCCCGTGGACTAGCGGGAGACCCACAACATTCAACACCGGGGAGCTGTTTTTT.